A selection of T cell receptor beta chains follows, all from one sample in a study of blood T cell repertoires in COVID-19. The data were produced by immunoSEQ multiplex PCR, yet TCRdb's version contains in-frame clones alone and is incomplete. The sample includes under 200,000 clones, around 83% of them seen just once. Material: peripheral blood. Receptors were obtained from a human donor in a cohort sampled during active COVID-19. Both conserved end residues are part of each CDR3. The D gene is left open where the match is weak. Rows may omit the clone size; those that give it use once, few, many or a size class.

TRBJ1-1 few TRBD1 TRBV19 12 CASQTGGTEAFF TGTGCCAGCCAGACAGGGGGAACTGAAGCTTTCTTT
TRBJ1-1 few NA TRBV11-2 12 CASSPGRAGAFF TGTGCCAGCAGCCCCGGGCGGGCAGGAGCTTTCTTT
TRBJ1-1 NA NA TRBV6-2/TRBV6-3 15 CASSYLPQLNTEAFF TGTGCCAGCAGTTACTTACCACAGCTGAACACTGAAGCTTTCTTT
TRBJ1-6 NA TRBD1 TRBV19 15 CASTFGQVQNSPLHF TGTGCCAGTACCTTCGGACAGGTTCAAAATTCACCCCTCCACTTT
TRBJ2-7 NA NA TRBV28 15 CASSLRRGPYGEQYF TGTGCCAGCAGTTTAAGGCGAGGTCCGTACGGCGAGCAGTACTTC
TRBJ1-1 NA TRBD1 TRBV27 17 CASSLGQGWGVNTEAFF TGTGCCAGCAGTCTCGGACAGGGGTGGGGGGTGAACACTGAAGCTTTCTTT
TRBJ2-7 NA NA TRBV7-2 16 CASSLVGGGNPYEQYF TGTGCCAGCAGCTTAGTTGGGGGCGGAAATCCCTACGAGCAGTACTTC
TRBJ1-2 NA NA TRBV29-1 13 CVGGARANYGYTF TGCGTCGGAGGGGCTCGGGCTAACTATGGCTACACCTTC
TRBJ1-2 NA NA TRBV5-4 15 CASSLPGQLNYGYTF TGTGCCAGCAGTTTACCGGGACAACTTAACTATGGCTACACCTTC
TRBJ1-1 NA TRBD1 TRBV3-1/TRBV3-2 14 CASSPRDSYTEAFF TGTGCCAGCAGCCCCCGGGACAGTTACACTGAAGCTTTCTTT
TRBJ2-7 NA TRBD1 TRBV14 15 CASSQPGQGVHEQYF TGTGCCAGCAGCCAGCCGGGACAGGGGGTCCACGAGCAGTACTTC
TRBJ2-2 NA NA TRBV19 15 CASSIGRFVVGELFF TGTGCCAGTAGTATTGGCAGGTTTGTTGTCGGGGAGCTGTTTTTT
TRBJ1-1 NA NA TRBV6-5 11 CAAGGHTEAFF TGTGCCGCGGGGGGTCACACTGAAGCTTTCTTT
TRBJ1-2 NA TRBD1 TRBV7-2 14 CASSPGRTGYGYTF TGTGCCAGCAGCCCCGGGCGGACAGGCTATGGCTACACCTTC
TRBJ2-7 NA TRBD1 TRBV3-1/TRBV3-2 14 CASSPQGDSYEQYF TGTGCCAGCAGCCCGCAGGGGGACTCCTACGAGCAGTACTTC
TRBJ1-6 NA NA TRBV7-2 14 CASSLKTGPSPLHF TGTGCCAGCAGCTTAAAAACAGGGCCTTCACCCCTCCACTTT
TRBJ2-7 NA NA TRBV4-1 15 CASSQGGTFPREQYF TGCGCCAGCAGCCAAGGGGGGACTTTCCCTCGAGAGCAGTACTTC
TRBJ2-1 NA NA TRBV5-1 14 CASSLESGYNEQFF TGCGCCAGCAGCTTGGAGAGCGGCTACAATGAGCAGTTCTTC
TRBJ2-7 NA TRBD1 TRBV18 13 CASSPNRGDEQYF TGTGCCAGCTCACCGAACAGGGGTGACGAGCAGTACTTC
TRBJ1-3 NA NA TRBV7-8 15 CASSTQGVSGNTIYF TGTGCCAGCAGCACCCAGGGCGTCTCTGGAAACACCATATATTTT
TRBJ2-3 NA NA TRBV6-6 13 CASSLDLGNTQYF TGTGCCAGCAGCCTGGACTTAGGGAATACGCAGTATTTT
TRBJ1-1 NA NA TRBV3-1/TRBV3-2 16 CASSQYDSFMNTEAFF TGTGCCAGCAGCCAGTATGACAGTTTCATGAACACTGAAGCTTTCTTT
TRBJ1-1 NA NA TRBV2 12 CASSPLSAEAFF TGTGCCAGCAGCCCCCTGAGCGCTGAAGCTTTCTTT
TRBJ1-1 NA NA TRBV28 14 CASSRGFANTEAFF TGTGCCAGCAGCCGAGGGTTCGCGAACACTGAAGCTTTCTTT
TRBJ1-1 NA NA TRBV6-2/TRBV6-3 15 CASSKDSPEDTEAFF TGTGCCAGCAGTAAGGACTCCCCGGAGGACACTGAAGCTTTCTTT
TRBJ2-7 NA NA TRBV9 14 CASSVEGVGSEQYF TGTGCCAGCAGCGTAGAGGGGGTTGGGTCCGAGCAGTACTTC
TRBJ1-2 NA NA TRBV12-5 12 CASGGHPYGYTF TGTGCTAGTGGTGGACACCCCTATGGCTACACCTTC
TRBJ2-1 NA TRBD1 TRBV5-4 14 CATRGDRVSNEQFF TGTGCCACCAGGGGGGACAGGGTTAGCAATGAGCAGTTCTTC
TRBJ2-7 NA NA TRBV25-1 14 CASSELGGTYEQYF TGTGCCAGCAGTGAACTGGGAGGCACCTACGAGCAGTACTTC
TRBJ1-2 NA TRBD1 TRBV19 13 CASRGGQDYGYTF TGTGCCAGTCGAGGGGGCCAGGACTATGGCTACACCTTC
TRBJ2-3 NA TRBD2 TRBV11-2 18 CASSLDGVAGPSTDTQYF TGTGCCAGCAGCTTAGATGGGGTAGCGGGGCCCAGCACAGATACGCAGTATTTT
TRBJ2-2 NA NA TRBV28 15 CASSLGFGWTGELFF TGTGCCAGCAGTTTAGGGTTCGGGTGGACCGGGGAGCTGTTTTTT
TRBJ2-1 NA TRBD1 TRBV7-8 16 CASSLGGQGSYNEQFF TGTGCCAGCAGCTTAGGGGGACAGGGCTCCTACAATGAGCAGTTCTTC
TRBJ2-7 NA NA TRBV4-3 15 CASSQDAAGSYEQYF TGCGCCAGCAGCCAAGATGCCGCAGGATCCTACGAGCAGTACTTC
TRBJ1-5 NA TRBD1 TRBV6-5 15 CASSYSAGGVQPQHF TGTGCCAGCAGTTACTCGGCAGGGGGCGTTCAGCCCCAGCATTTT
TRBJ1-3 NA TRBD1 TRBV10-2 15 CASSETPGQRNTIYF TGCGCCAGCAGTGAGACCCCGGGACAGCGAAACACCATATATTTT
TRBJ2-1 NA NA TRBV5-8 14 CASSLMGGANEQFF TGTGCCAGCAGCTTGATGGGGGGGGCTAATGAGCAGTTCTTC
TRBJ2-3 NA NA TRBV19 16 CASSGGSRDIGDTQYF TGTGCCAGTAGTGGGGGGTCCCGGGATATCGGAGATACGCAGTATTTT
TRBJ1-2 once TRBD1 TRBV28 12 CASTEQGARYTF TGTGCCAGCACAGAACAGGGGGCTCGTTACACCTTC
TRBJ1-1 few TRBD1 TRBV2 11 CASGTAYEAFF TGTGCCAGCGGGACAGCTTATGAAGCTTTCTTT
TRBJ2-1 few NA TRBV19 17 CASSIDLYGSYNNEQFF TGTGCCAGTAGTATAGATCTATACGGGTCCTATAACAATGAGCAGTTCTTC